The 2 T cell receptor beta chains presented below share a single source sample, sequenced in a study of blood T cells in healthy people across ages (dated by TCRdb to between 2014 and 2016). Library construction relied on 5' RACE. A second 7 to 11 cycle PCR used a sample-barcoded 5' primer and a J-beta primer mix. The public reads were reanalyzed by TCRdb: fastp trimming at Q25, MiXCR alignment, in-frame beta chains only. Rows are combined by CDR3 protein, so each entry shows the most common genes and DNA. The sample yields around 1,800,000 distinct CDR3 sequences; 30% to 40% were counted once. 23% of the sample is taken by the ten largest. The material sequenced was blood. Every receptor here comes from a human donor in good health.

The V gene is TRBV7-3, the J gene TRBJ2-1; D remains ambiguous. Germline V gene data show CDR1 as SGHTA and CDR2 as FQGTGA. V lost 5 bases, J lost 8 bases, and 16 bases lay in between. The CDR3 is 14 amino acids. CDR3 sequence: CASSQVSGSHEQFF. The CDR3 DNA follows: TGTGCCAGCAGCCAAGTATCCGGCTCCCATGAGCAGTTCTTC.

The genes are TRBV11-1 and TRBJ2-5, with D possibly TRBD2 on 5 matching bases. Trimming took off 1 base at V and 4 bases at J, with 13 bases between the two ends. Germline assignment: CDR1 SGHAT and CDR2 FQDESV (reference sequence). The CDR3 length is 15 residues. DNA of the CDR3: TGTGCCAGCAGCTTAGACTGGGCTAGCATAGAGACCCAGTACTTC. Protein sequence: CASSLDWASIETQYF.